This T cell receptor beta chain was profiled in a study of T cells in Graves' hyperthyroidism and ophthalmopathy. The trim removed 4 bases at V and 0 bases at J, leaving 7 bases unmatched. This CDR3 contains 17 residues. CDR1 and CDR2 (germline): DFQATT, SNEGSKA (reference sequence). RNA transcripts provided the source from which TCR beta CDR3 regions were amplified. Initially, a first-round RT-PCR of the TCR CDR3 employed the HTBI primer set. Each CDR3 protein gets one entry after TCRdb re-called the multiplex PCR reads with MiXCR. This table has about 360,000 distinct CDR3 sequences, roughly 13% appearing once. This clonotype occurred many times.

The sample taken for sequencing was blood. The chain combines TRBV20-1 with TRBJ2-7; TRBD2 matches at 15 bases. The TCR originated in a woman aged 18-29 years with Graves' hyperthyroidism. CDR3 sequence reads: CSAMGTSGRYTSYEQYF. In DNA form, the CDR3 reads TGCAGTGCTATGGGGACTAGCGGGAGGTACACCTCCTACGAGCAGTACTTC.